Reported below is one TCR beta chain. The sample belongs to a study of cytomegalovirus exposure and HLA in healthy donors. On the study more broadly: There were several hundred genotyped donors. Of these, 81% fell in the genetic ancestry cluster associated with self-reported Caucasian donors.

The study ran its PCR with 60 Vbeta and 13 Jbeta primers. TCRdb keeps only in-frame clones here, not all; method: immunoSEQ multiplex PCR. The sample lists about 160,000 clones, around 75% occurring once. The CDR3 runs to 15 residues. Trimming removed 2 bases from V and 1 base from J, with 12 bases in between. Germline V CDR1 and CDR2: SGHVS, FQNEAQ. The receptor comes from a man aged 18 to 30 in good health and CMV-seronegative. The rearrangement links TRBV7-8 to TRBJ2-7; maybe TRBD1 (5 bases). Material for sequencing was PBMCs. Here the CDR3 reads CASSLRGTESYEQYF. DNA for the CDR3: TGTGCCAGCAGCTTAAGGGGAACGGAATCCTACGAGCAGTACTTC.